These 23 T cell receptor beta chains share one sample of origin, sequenced in a study of shared clonotypes between healthy human individuals. Clones were read by immunoSEQ multiplex PCR, and TCRdb kept only the in-frame ones, dropping some. Among about 2.4 million clones listed, roughly 92% were seen once. Sequencing used naive CD4+ T cells sorted from blood. Subset: CD45RA+ positively selected. These TCRs come from a young man in good health.

This sequence joins TRBV9 and TRBJ2-3; TRBD2 matches 11 bases. Germline trimming cut 0 bases from V and 1 base from J; bases unmatched to any gene: 4. The CDR3 is made up of 17 amino acids. CDR1 and CDR2 (germline): SGDLS, YYNGEE. The CDR3 DNA sequence: TGTGCCAGCAGCGTAGTTGGTAGCGGGGGGGGCACAGATACGCAGTATTTT. Amino acid sequence: CASSVVGSGGGTDTQYF.

This clone was found once. The chain uses TRBV28 and TRBJ1-3; 7 bases agree with TRBD1. This CDR3 is built from 15 residues. The V gene's germline CDR1 is MDHEN and CDR2 SYDVKM. J was trimmed by 3 bases and V by 3 bases; bases with no gene match: 5. CDR3 coding DNA: TGTGCCAGCAGTTTGAAGGGGGCGGGTGGAAACACCATATATTTT. This encodes CASSLKGAGGNTIYF. Using reference TRBV28 and TRBJ1-3 for the parts outside the CDR3, the full variable domain is DVKVTQSSRYLVKRTGEKVFLECVQDMDHENMFWYRQDPGLGLRLIYFSYDVKMKEKGDIPEGYSVSREKKERFSLILESASTNQTSMYLCASSLKGAGGNTIYFGEGSWLTVV.

To note about this clone: Other DNA sequences in this specimen translate into the identical CDR3. The rearrangement uses TRBV19 and TRBJ2-3, with unresolved D. V was pared by 5 bases and J by 3 bases, with 6 bases between. CDR1 and CDR2 (germline): LNHDA, SQIVND (reference sequence). The CDR3 has 12 residues. CDR3 DNA: TGTGCCAGTAGTGCCCGAACAGATACGCAGTATTTT. Translation gives CASSARTDTQYF. The whole variable domain, filled in from reference TRBV19 and TRBJ2-3, reads DGGITQSPKYLFRKEGQNVTLSCEQNLNHDAMYWYRQDPGQGLRLIYYSQIVNDFQKGDIAEGYSVSREKKESFPLTVTSAQKNPTAFYLCASSARTDTQYFGPGTRLTVL.

The chain employs TRBV11-2 and TRBJ2-5; maybe TRBD2 (5 bases). The CDR3 runs to 14 residues. Germline V gene sequence: CDR1 SGHAT, CDR2 FQNNGV. Trimming left V 3 bases short and J 2 bases short, with 10 bases between. Here the CDR3 reads CASSFGSGQETQYF. CDR3 sequence (DNA): TGTGCCAGCAGCTTTGGAAGCGGACAAGAGACCCAGTACTTC.

Worth noting for this clone: Other DNA variants within this sample encode the same CDR3. The rearrangement links TRBV5-4 to TRBJ1-1; TRBD1 is a possible D gene (5 bases). Germline V gene sequence: CDR1 SGHNT, CDR2 YYREEE (reference sequence). The CDR3 has 15 residues. V was cut by 0 bases and J by 0 bases, with 9 bases left in between. The CDR3 bases are TGTGCCAGCAGCTTGGAGGGGACGTTGAACACTGAAGCTTTCTTT. Protein: CASSLEGTLNTEAFF.

The genes are TRBV12-2 and TRBJ1-4; TRBD1 was called by the table and not checked on the DNA. TRBV12-2 is annotated as a pseudogene. This CDR3 is 15 amino acids long. The CDR3 DNA sequence: TGTGCAAGTCGCTTTAAACAGGGGGCGGACGAAAAACTGTTTTTT. Translation: CASRFKQGADEKLFF.

The V and J genes are TRBV7-2 and TRBJ2-5, with 9 nucleotides matching TRBD1. Trimming cost V 0 bases and J 1 base; bases outside gene matches: 3. The germline CDR1 and CDR2 sequences are SGHTA and FQGNSA. The CDR3 length is 16 residues. CDR3 residues: CASSLATGGGQETQYF. The CDR3 nucleotides are TGTGCCAGCAGCTTAGCTACAGGGGGCGGCCAAGAGACCCAGTACTTC.

The chain recombines TRBV6-1 with TRBJ2-5; 12 nucleotides agree with TRBD1. This CDR3 has 15 residues. Trimming cost V 6 bases and J 12 bases; bases outside gene matches: 14. CDR1 is MNHNS and CDR2 is SASEGT in the germline V gene. The CDR3 loop reads CASSNRDRGLLGKYF. The CDR3 DNA follows: TGTGCCAGCAGCAACCGGGACAGGGGGCTTCTTGGGAAGTACTTC.

J is TRBJ2-2 and V is TRBV30; no clear D gene. CDR3 size: 15 residues. Trimming took 0 bases from V and 1 from J, leaving 9 bases between them. The germline V gene encodes CDR1 GTSNPN and CDR2 SVGIG (reference sequence). This chain's CDR3 is CAWSVPSLNTGELFF. For the CDR3, the DNA is TGTGCCTGGAGTGTACCCTCATTGAACACCGGGGAGCTGTTTTTT. Filled out from reference TRBV30 and TRBJ2-2, the complete variable domain reads SQTIHQWPATLVQPVGSPLSLECTVEGTSNPNLYWYRQAAGRGLQLLFYSVGIGQISSEVPQNLSASRPQDRQFILSSKKLLLSDSGFYLCAWSVPSLNTGELFFGEGSRLTVL.

V is TRBV5-4 and J is TRBJ2-5; no firm D call. Germline V gene data show CDR1 as SGHNT and CDR2 as YYREEE (reference sequence). Deletions cut 5 bases from V and 3 bases from J, with 11 bases between. The CDR3 is made up of 13 amino acids. The CDR3 reads CASSSWTEETQYF. The CDR3 nucleotides read TGTGCCAGCAGTAGTTGGACCGAAGAGACCCAGTACTTC.

The chain employs TRBV5-1 and TRBJ2-3; D is unresolved. The CDR3 has 12 amino acids. Trimming removed 1 base at V and 6 bases at J, with 6 bases between. The germline gives CDR1 SGHRS, CDR2 YFSETQ. CDR3 sequence reads: CASSLRMDTQYF. In DNA, the CDR3 is TGCGCCAGCAGCTTGAGAATGGATACGCAGTATTTT.

This rearrangement joins TRBV6-6 to TRBJ1-4, with D tentatively TRBD1 (5 bases). V was trimmed by 4 bases and J by 8 bases, leaving 11 bases between them. Germline CDR1 is MNHNY and CDR2 is SVGAGI (reference sequence). This CDR3 region has 13 residues. CDR3 residues: CASSSGAQEKLFF. For the CDR3, the DNA is TGTGCCAGCAGTTCCGGGGCGCAGGAAAAACTGTTTTTT.

This clone was counted only a few times. V usage is TRBV28 and J usage is TRBJ1-5, with D possibly being TRBD1 (6 bases). This CDR3 spans 13 amino acids. Germline CDR1 and CDR2: MDHEN and SYDVKM. Trimming stripped 7 bases from V and 5 bases from J, with 12 bases between. The CDR3 sequence: CASTGNRDQPQHF. The DNA for the CDR3 is TGTGCCAGCACGGGGAACAGGGATCAGCCCCAGCATTTT.

The chain employs TRBV5-1 and TRBJ2-3; 12 bases line up with TRBD2. CDR3 length: 21 amino acids. In germline, CDR1 is SGHRS, CDR2 YFSETQ. Trimming removed 4 bases from V and 0 bases from J; junction bases left unmatched: 18. CDR3: CASSPTETSGRRRVSTDTQYF. Written as DNA, the CDR3 is TGCGCCAGCAGCCCAACGGAGACTAGCGGGAGAAGGAGAGTGAGCACAGATACGCAGTATTTT.

This rearrangement joins TRBV27 to TRBJ2-7, with TRBD1 matching over 8 bases. Trimming took 8 bases from V and 3 from J; bases not matched to a gene: 9. Germline assignment: CDR1 MNHEY and CDR2 SMNVEV (reference sequence). This CDR3 contains 14 residues. The CDR3 DNA is TGTGCCAGCGCAGAGTGGGACAGGAACTACGAGCAGTACTTC. Its protein is CASAEWDRNYEQYF.

This chain joins TRBV30 and TRBJ2-7, with 9 bases lining up with TRBD1. Germline lookup yields CDR1 GTSNPN and CDR2 SVGIG (reference sequence). Trimming at V came to 2 bases and at J to 5 bases, leaving 16 bases not matched to a gene. The CDR3 extends over 17 amino acids. The CDR3 loop reads CAWSPHRDRVVRNEQYF. In DNA form, the CDR3 reads TGTGCCTGGAGTCCCCACCGGGACAGGGTCGTTCGTAACGAGCAGTACTTC.

The V call is TRBV6-1, the J call TRBJ2-1, with unresolved D. Germline lookup yields CDR1 MNHNS and CDR2 SASEGT. The CDR3 is made up of 14 amino acids. V was pared by 2 bases and J by 1 base, with 6 bases between. The CDR3 nucleotides are TGTGCCAGCAGTGAATCCGGGTCCTACAATGAGCAGTTCTTC. Protein product: CASSESGSYNEQFF.

V gene TRBV30 combines with J gene TRBJ2-7, with D possibly matching TRBD1 (6 bases). CDR1 and CDR2 (germline): GTSNPN, SVGIG (reference sequence). The CDR3 is 13 residues long. The V end was cut by 0 bases, the J end by 3 bases, with 9 bases between. The CDR3 loop is CAWSVGQRYEQYF. As DNA, the CDR3 is TGTGCCTGGAGTGTAGGACAGCGCTACGAGCAGTACTTC.

This clone was seen just once. V and J are TRBV21-1 and TRBJ1-6; the table's D call, TRBD1, was not checked against the DNA. TRBV21-1 represents a pseudogene. There are 20 residues in the CDR3. Here the CDR3 reads CASSRLRDRDPPGHNSPLHF. DNA for the CDR3: TGTGCCAGCAGCAGACTACGCGACAGGGATCCCCCGGGCCATAATTCACCCCTCCACTTT.

The V gene is TRBV4-1, the J gene TRBJ2-4; D perhaps matches TRBD2 (5 bases). The V end was cut by 4 bases, the J end by 8 bases, with 15 bases between. CDR3 length: 14 amino acids. Germline-derived CDR1 and CDR2 are MGHRA and YSYEKL. The CDR3 is CASSLSGGLDIQYF. In DNA form, the CDR3 reads TGCGCCAGCAGCCTCAGCGGAGGTTTGGACATTCAGTACTTC.

The rearrangement joins TRBV5-1 to TRBJ2-3; TRBD2 matches 8 bases. The CDR3 spans 14 residues. CDR1 SGHRS and CDR2 YFSETQ come from the germline V gene. The V and J ends lost 4 bases and 2 bases, in that order; junction bases with no gene match: 3. In DNA, the CDR3 is TGCGCCAGCAGCCCGGGGGGGGCCACAGATACGCAGTATTTT. Translated: CASSPGGATDTQYF. Variable domain in full (rest from reference TRBV5-1 and TRBJ2-3): KAGVTQTPRYLIKTRGQQVTLSCSPISGHRSVSWYQQTPGQGLQFLFEYFSETQRNKGNFPGRFSGRQFSNSRSEMNVSTLELGDSALYLCASSPGGATDTQYFGPGTRLTVL.

The chain has TRBV9 and TRBJ2-7, with TRBD1 matching over 7 bases. CDR1 SGDLS and CDR2 YYNGEE come from the germline V gene. CDR3 size: 14 residues. The V segment lost 2 bases and the J segment 3 bases; nucleotides outside the gene matches: 5. CDR3 DNA sequence: TGTGCCAGCAGCGTTAGTTGGACAGGCTACGAGCAGTACTTC. Protein sequence: CASSVSWTGYEQYF.

This clone was observed once. The V gene is TRBV6-5, the J gene TRBJ2-1, with D tentatively TRBD1 or TRBD2 (6 bases each). This CDR3 has 13 amino acids. Trimming took off 7 bases at V and 9 bases at J, with 16 bases between the two ends. Germline lookup yields CDR1 MNHEY and CDR2 SVGAGI. The CDR3 here is CASNTGRAGEQFF. The CDR3 bases are TGTGCCAGCAATACAGGGAGAGCGGGTGAGCAGTTCTTC.